Here is one T cell receptor (beta chain) with its context. Per the original methods: Reference gene primers were amplified, and this amplification served to estimate nucleated cell counts. The data were produced by immunoSEQ multiplex PCR, yet TCRdb's version contains in-frame clones alone and is incomplete. V and J calls plus clone size are reproduced from that table; the DNA served to infer D and trimming. The sample lists about 69,000 clones, under 85% occurring once. These data are taken from a study of blood T cell repertoires in COVID-19. Overall study context: Whether acute or convalescent, the COVID-19 samples came from the United States, Italy and Spain.

Germline CDR1 is SGDLS and CDR2 is YYNGEE. The V and J ends lost 5 bases and 8 bases, in that order; junction bases with no gene match: 13. This CDR3 is 17 amino acids long. Specimen: peripheral blood. This sequence originates from a man in his fifties or sixties with COVID-19, enrolled during active disease. The rearrangement links TRBV9 to TRBJ2-2; TRBD1 matches at 12 bases. The CDR3 DNA reads TGTGCCAGCAGTCGAAGCGGGGACAGGGGGCTTTCGGGGGAGCTGTTTTTT. Translated: CASSRSGDRGLSGELFF.